The source of this T cell receptor (beta chain) is a study of human T cells and chemical hapten exposure. TCRdb ran MiXCR on the RACE reads and lists one entry per CDR3 protein. Here the sample spans some 180,000 distinct CDR3 sequences, about a fifth being singletons. Time point noted: patch test 1, 2 weeks after DPC sensitization. Regarding treatment: therapeutic diphenylcyclopropenone sensitization with weekly scalp DPC. V lost 4 bases and J 1 base, leaving 10 bases between the germline ends. This CDR3 is 14 amino acids long. This sequence was found in a woman aged 45 to 65 with alopecia areata. Some clones in this sample may be carry-over from other donors' samples. The material sequenced was whole blood, taken in connection with sensitization to the hapten diphenylcyclopropenone (DPC). The J gene is TRBJ1-1, the V gene TRBV12-3 or TRBV12-4; D call uncertain. The chain's CDR3 is CASSSGAANTEAFF. The CDR3 DNA reads TGTGCCAGCAGTTCCGGCGCAGCGAACACTGAAGCTTTCTTT.